This T cell receptor beta chain was documented in a study of cytomegalovirus exposure and HLA in healthy donors. About the study: Among fewer than 500 genotyped donors, 65% to 90% fell in the Caucasian-associated ancestry cluster.

This clone appeared a few times. V was clipped by 0 bases and J by 5 bases, with 20 bases between them. Germline CDR1 and CDR2: SGHTA and FQGNSA. The length of the CDR3 is 17 residues. This PCR relied on a set of 60 Vbeta primers and 13 Jbeta primers. Repertoires were generated with immunoSEQ multiplex PCR, while TCRdb's copy carries only in-frame clones and drops some. The table shows 140,000 or so clones, with roughly 76% occurring only once. The chain combines TRBV7-2 with TRBJ2-7; tentative D call: TRBD2 (6 bases). The sequencing input was PBMCs. The receptor was derived from a female donor in good health and CMV-seronegative. For the CDR3, the DNA is TGTGCCAGCAGCTTAGCGGGGACCGGGGGAGGAGGAGACGAGCAGTACTTC. Translation: CASSLAGTGGGGDEQYF.